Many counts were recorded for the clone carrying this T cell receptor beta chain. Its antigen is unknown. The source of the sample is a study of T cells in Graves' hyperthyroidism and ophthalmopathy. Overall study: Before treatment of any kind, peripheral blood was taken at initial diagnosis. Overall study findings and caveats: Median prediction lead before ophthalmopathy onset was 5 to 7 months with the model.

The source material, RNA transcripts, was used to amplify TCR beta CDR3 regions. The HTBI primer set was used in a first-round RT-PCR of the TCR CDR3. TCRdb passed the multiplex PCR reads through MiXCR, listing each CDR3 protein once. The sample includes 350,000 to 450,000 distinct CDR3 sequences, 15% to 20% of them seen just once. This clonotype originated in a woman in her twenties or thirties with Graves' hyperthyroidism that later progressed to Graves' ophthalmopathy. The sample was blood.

CDR3 in amino acids: CASRAFTDTQYF. CDR3 coding DNA: TGTGCCAGCAGGGCATTCACAGATACGCAGTATTTT. This chain links TRBV27 with TRBJ2-3; D is unresolved. Deletions cut 6 bases from V and 2 bases from J, with 6 bases between. The CDR3 spans 12 residues. In germline, CDR1 is MNHEY, CDR2 SMNVEV (reference sequence).